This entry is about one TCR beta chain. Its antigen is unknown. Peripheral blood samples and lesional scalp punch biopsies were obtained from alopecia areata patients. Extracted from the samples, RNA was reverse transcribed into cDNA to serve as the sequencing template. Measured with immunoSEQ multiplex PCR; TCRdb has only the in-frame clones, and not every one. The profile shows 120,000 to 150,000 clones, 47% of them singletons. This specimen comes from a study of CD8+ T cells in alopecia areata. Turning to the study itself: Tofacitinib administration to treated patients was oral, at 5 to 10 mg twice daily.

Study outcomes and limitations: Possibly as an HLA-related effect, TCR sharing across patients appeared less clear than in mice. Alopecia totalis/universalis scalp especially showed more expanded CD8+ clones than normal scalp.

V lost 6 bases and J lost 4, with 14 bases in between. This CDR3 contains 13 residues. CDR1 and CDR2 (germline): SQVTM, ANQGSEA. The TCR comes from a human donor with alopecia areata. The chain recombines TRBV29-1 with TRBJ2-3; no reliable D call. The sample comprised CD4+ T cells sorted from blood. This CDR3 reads CSVSARVADTQYF. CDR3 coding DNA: TGCAGCGTGTCGGCACGCGTGGCAGATACGCAGTATTTT.